Listed below are T cell receptor beta chains from one sample, sequenced in a study of T cell repertoires in cytomegalovirus infection. Each CDR3 protein gets one entry after TCRdb re-called the reads with MiXCR. Of 40,000 to 55,000 distinct CDR3 sequences in the sample, about 20% were seen once. No antigen is known for these receptors. Sequenced here: CD8+ T cells from cultured PBMCs, sampled from culture after CMV antigen stimulation. Receptors were obtained from a human donor in good health (CMV status not recorded). Some clones in this sample may be carry-over from other donors' samples. CDR3s leave out the opening cysteine and the closing phenylalanine or tryptophan. The order of the fields is J gene, V gene, CDR3 protein.

TRBJ2-7,TRBV5-5,ASSLVQVTYEQY
TRBJ2-1,TRBV11-2,ASSLDTLYNEQF
TRBJ2-2,TRBV11-2,ASSLGARELF
TRBJ1-2,TRBV27,ASTGRGYGYT
TRBJ2-4,TRBV6-2/TRBV6-3,ASSDLPRTSGAKNIQY
TRBJ2-7,TRBV2,ASSNPGTSGRIYEQY
TRBJ2-2,TRBV12-3/TRBV12-4,ASSLYGTNLVSGELF
TRBJ2-1,TRBV12-3/TRBV12-4,ASSFLSERNYNEQF
TRBJ2-5,TRBV5-7,ASSFKGLGGSETQY
TRBJ1-5,TRBV28,ASSLEQRSRLNQPQH
TRBJ2-7,TRBV7-9,ASSLIQGSSYEQY
TRBJ2-7,TRBV5-1,ASSSGTSGRGTYEQY
TRBJ2-1,TRBV6-2/TRBV6-3,ASSPLNPGLAVYNEQF
TRBJ1-6,TRBV5-6,ASSLTVNYNSPLH
TRBJ1-3,TRBV28,ASTQGGPGNTIY
TRBJ2-1,TRBV4-1,ASSQGAGTGSSYNEQF